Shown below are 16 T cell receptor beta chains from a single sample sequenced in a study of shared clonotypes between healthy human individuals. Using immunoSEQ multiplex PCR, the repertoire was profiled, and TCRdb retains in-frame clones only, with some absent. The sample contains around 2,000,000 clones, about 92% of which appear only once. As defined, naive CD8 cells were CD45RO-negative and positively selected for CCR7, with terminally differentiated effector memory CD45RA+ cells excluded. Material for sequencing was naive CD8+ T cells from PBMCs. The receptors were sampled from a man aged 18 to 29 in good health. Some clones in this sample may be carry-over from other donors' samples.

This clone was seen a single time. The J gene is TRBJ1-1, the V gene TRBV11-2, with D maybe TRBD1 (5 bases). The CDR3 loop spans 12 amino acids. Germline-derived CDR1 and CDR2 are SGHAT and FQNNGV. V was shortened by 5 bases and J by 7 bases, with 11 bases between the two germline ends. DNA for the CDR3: TGTGCCAGCAGCCTCGCAGGGTTTGAAGCTTTCTTT. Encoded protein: CASSLAGFEAFF. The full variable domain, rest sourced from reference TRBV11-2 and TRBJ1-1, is EAGVAQSPRYKIIEKRQSVAFWCNPISGHATLYWYQQILGQGPKLLIQFQNNGVVDDSQLPKDRFSAERLKGVDSTLKIQPAKLEDSAVYLCASSLAGFEAFFGQGTRLTVV.

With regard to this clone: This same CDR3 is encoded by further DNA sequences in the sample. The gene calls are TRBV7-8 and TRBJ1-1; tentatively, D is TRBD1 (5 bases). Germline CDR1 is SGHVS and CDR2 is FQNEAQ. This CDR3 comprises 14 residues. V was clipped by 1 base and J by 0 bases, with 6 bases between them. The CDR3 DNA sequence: TGTGCCAGCAGCTTAGGGGGGATGAACACTGAAGCTTTCTTT. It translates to CASSLGGMNTEAFF.

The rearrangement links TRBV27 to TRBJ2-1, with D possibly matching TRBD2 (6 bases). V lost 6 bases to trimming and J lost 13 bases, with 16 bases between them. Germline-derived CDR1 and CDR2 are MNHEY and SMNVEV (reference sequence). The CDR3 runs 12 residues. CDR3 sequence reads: CASSSGLTKQFF. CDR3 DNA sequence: TGTGCCAGCAGCTCGGGACTCACTAAACAGTTCTTC.

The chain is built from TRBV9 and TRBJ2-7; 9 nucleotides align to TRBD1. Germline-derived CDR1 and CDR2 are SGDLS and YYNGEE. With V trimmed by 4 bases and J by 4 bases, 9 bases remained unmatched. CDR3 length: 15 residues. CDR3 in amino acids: CASSPGTGFVYEQYF. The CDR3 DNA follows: TGTGCCAGCAGCCCCGGGACAGGGTTTGTTTACGAGCAGTACTTC.

CDR3 loop: CATSEADQVQETQYF. CDR3 nucleotides: TGTGCCACCAGCGAGGCAGACCAGGTCCAAGAGACCCAGTACTTC. The rearrangement links TRBV15 to TRBJ2-5; D is uncertain. The CDR3 extends over 15 amino acids. CDR1 and CDR2 (germline): LNHNV, YYDKDF (reference sequence). V lost 5 bases and J 1 base, leaving 14 bases between the germline ends.

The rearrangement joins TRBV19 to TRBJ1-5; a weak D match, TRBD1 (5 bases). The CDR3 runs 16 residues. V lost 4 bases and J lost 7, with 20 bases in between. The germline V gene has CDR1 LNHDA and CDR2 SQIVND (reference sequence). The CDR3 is CASSTRLGAGKQPQHF. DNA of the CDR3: TGTGCCAGTAGTACCAGGCTCGGGGCAGGGAAGCAGCCCCAGCATTTT.

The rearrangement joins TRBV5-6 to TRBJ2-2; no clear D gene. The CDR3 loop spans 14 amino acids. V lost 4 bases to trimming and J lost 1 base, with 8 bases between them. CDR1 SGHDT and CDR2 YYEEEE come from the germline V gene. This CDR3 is CASSTQVNTGELFF. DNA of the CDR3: TGTGCCAGCAGCACGCAGGTGAACACCGGGGAGCTGTTTTTT.

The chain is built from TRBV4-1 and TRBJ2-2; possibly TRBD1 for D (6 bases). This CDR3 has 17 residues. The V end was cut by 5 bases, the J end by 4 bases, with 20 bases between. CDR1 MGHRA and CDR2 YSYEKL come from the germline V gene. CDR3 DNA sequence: TGCGCCAGCAGCGAATCAGGACAGAGGGCGATCACCGGGGAGCTGTTTTTT. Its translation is CASSESGQRAITGELFF.

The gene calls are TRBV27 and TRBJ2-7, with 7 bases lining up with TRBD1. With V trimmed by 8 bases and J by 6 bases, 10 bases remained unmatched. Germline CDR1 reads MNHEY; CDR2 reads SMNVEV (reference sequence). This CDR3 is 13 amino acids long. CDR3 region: CASVPRDRREQYF. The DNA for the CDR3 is TGTGCCAGCGTCCCCCGGGACAGACGCGAGCAGTACTTC.

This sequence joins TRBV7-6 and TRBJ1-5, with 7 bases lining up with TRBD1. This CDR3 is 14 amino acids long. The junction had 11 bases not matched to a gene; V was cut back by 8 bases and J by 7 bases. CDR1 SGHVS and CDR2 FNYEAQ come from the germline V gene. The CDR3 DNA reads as TGTGCCAGCGCAGACAGGGAAGTGGGCCAGCCCCAGCATTTT. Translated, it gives CASADREVGQPQHF.

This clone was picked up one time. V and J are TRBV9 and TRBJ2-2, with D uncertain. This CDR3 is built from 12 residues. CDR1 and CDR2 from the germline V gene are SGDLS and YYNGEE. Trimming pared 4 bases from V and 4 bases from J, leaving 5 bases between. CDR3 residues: CASSPSTGELFF. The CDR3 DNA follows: TGTGCCAGCAGCCCATCCACCGGGGAGCTGTTTTTT.

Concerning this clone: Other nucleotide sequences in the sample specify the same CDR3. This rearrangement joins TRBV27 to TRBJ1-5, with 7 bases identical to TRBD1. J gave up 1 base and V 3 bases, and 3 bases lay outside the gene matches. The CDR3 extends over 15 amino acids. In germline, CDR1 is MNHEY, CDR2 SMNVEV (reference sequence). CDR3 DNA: TGTGCCAGCAGTTTGGTGGGACAGAGCAATCAGCCCCAGCATTTT. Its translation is CASSLVGQSNQPQHF.

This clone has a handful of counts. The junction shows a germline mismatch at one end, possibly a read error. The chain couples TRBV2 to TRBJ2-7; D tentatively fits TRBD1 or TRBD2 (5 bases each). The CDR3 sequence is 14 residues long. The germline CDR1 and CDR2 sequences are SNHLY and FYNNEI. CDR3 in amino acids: CASSEALQARGHTF. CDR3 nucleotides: TGTGCCAGCAGTGAAGCGCTTCAAGCCCGGGGCCATACTTTC.

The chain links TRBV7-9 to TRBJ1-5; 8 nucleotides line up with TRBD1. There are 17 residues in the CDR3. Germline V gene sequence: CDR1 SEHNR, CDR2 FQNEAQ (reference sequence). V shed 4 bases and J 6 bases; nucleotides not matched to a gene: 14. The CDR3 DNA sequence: TGTGCCAGCAGCTCCGGGCGGGCAGGGGGCGAGCGTCAGCCCCAGCATTTT. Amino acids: CASSSGRAGGERQPQHF.

The CDR3 reads CASSLGGIRNEQFF. CDR3 nucleotide sequence: TGTGCCAGCAGCTTAGGGGGCATACGCAATGAGCAGTTCTTC. J is TRBJ2-1 and V is TRBV7-9, with a possible D match to TRBD1 (5 bases). The V end was cut by 1 base, the J end by 6 bases, with 10 bases between. CDR1 and CDR2 from the germline V gene are SEHNR and FQNEAQ (reference sequence). The CDR3 runs 14 residues.

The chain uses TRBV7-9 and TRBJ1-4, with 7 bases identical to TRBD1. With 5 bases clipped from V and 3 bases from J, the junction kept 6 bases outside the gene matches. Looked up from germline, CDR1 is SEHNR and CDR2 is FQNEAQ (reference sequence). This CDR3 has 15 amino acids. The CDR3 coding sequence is TGTGCCAGCAGCCGGACAGGAGAATCTAATGAAAAACTGTTTTTT. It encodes CASSRTGESNEKLFF.